This note documents a single T cell receptor (beta chain) sequence. The antigen it binds to is not known. No base quality values were provided; no much bigger clone lies one nucleotide off. The germline V gene gives CDR1 as SGHVS and CDR2 as FNYEAQ. Reading from cysteine to phenylalanine, the CDR3 counts 15 amino acids. The kept DNA is CDR3 alone, 45 bases in frame from the first base. V is trimmed back by 5 bases and J by 8 bases, and the junction contains 6 bases that no gene match accounts for. Collaborating institutions collected whole blood in K2EDTA tubes following their own protocols. Collaborator samples were shipped for TCRbeta analysis as frozen whole blood, isolated PBMCs, or DNA extracted from either sample type. This sample is part of a study of blood T cell repertoires in COVID-19 (dated by TCRdb to the early 2020s). Study-level background: Samples covering the acute and convalescent phases of COVID-19 were provided by collaborators in the United States, Italy and Spain. Where HLA class I and class II types were available, the types were taken from metadata supplied by the sample provider, not from assay-based typing. The samples were drawn from the first 160 participants of the ongoing ImmuneRACE study and from 1,254 subjects provided by 6 global collaborators. The material from the prospective study consisted of cDNA or gDNA derived from T cells, B-cell-depleted T cells, or PBMCs. Subjects who had been exposed to COVID-19, were actively infected with it, or had recovered from it provided the deeply sampled blood TCRbeta repertoires that made up the dataset. Nearly every sample came with metadata listing a de-identified subject ID, COVID-19 status, age in years and sex. The repertoires were released in a freely available public database intended as a resource for research on the immune response to SARS-CoV-2. The research as a whole found: Clinical and demographic metadata were provided uncurated, with the amount varying by source and participant.

The immunoSEQ Assay, a bias-controlled multiplex PCR, was used to amplify TCRbeta CDR3 regions from genomic DNA. As for the original processing: Nucleated cell counts per sample were estimated from amplification of reference gene primers within the assay. To quantify the absolute abundance of each unique TCRbeta CDR3 rearrangement, sequence reads were collapsed and filtered. For each sample, productive Simpson clonality was calculated by taking the square root of Simpson's diversity index across productive rearrangements. TCRdb obtained this table from immuneACCESS and retained in-frame rearrangements with V and J assigned. These tables miss some clones; where compared with another copy, unresolved V genes account for less than half of the shortfall, and the remainder is unexplained. Clonal size and the V and J genes are those of that table, whereas D and trimming came from the DNA. The sample includes about 240,000 clones, with about four fifths observed a single time. The ten largest clonotypes hold roughly 3.2% of the sample.

The source is a woman aged 18-30 years with acute or convalescent COVID-19. Input material: peripheral blood. The rearrangement combines TRBV7-6 with TRBJ1-4; TRBD1 matches 12 bases in the middle. The CDR3 reads as follows: CASSTPGTGGEKLFF. The sequence in DNA is TGTGCCAGCAGCACCCCCGGGACAGGGGGCGAAAAACTGTTTTTT.